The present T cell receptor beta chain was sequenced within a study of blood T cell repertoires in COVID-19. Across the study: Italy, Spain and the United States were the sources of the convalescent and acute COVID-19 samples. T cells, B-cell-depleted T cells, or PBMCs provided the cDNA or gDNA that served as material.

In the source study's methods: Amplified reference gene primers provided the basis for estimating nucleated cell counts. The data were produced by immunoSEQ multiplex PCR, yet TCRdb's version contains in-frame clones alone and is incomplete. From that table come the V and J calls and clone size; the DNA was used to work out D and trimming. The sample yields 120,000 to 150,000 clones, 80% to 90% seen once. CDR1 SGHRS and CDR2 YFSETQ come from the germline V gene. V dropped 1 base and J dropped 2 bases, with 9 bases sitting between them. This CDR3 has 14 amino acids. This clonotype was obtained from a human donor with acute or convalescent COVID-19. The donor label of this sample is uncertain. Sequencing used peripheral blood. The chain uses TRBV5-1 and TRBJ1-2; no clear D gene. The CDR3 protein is CASSLISGNYGYTF. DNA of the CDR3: TGCGCCAGCAGCTTGATATCCGGGAACTATGGCTACACCTTC.